Following are 8 T cell receptor beta chains from one sample sequenced in a study of blood T cell repertoires in COVID-19. Profiling relied on immunoSEQ multiplex PCR, and the TCRdb table lists in-frame clones only, not all of them. Of 200,000 or so clones detected, just over 85% appear once; the ten largest clones hold approximately 6.1%. Source material: peripheral blood. These receptors all stem from an elderly man with acute or convalescent COVID-19.

This chain joins TRBV27 and TRBJ1-5; TRBD1 agrees at 8 bases. Germline loops: CDR1 MNHEY, CDR2 SMNVEV (reference sequence). There are 16 residues in the CDR3. After removal of 6 bases from V and 3 bases from J, the junction contained 10 bases not matched to a gene. CDR3 sequence: CASRSTGTGNNQPQHF. DNA for the CDR3: TGTGCCAGCAGGTCGACCGGGACAGGTAACAATCAGCCCCAGCATTTT.

V gene TRBV27 combines with J gene TRBJ2-2; a possible D gene is TRBD2 (6 bases). The V and J ends lost 6 bases and 7 bases respectively, with 9 bases between them. Per the germline V gene, CDR1 is MNHEY and CDR2 is SMNVEV (reference sequence). This CDR3 has 12 residues. The CDR3 nucleotides are TGTGCCAGCAGGCGGGGAGGCGGGGAGCTGTTTTTT. This sequence encodes CASRRGGGELFF.

The J gene is TRBJ2-7, the V gene TRBV10-1; D not resolved. V was shortened by 6 bases and J by 5 bases, with 20 bases between the two germline ends. The CDR3 sequence is 15 residues long. Per the germline V gene, CDR1 is WNHNN and CDR2 is SYGVQD (reference sequence). The CDR3 sequence: CASRVEVGLPDEQYF. The CDR3 DNA reads as TGCGCCAGCAGGGTCGAGGTTGGCCTCCCCGACGAGCAGTACTTC.

The rearrangement joins TRBV5-1 to TRBJ2-7, with a possible D match to TRBD2 (6 bases). Between the trimmed V and J ends, which lost 4 bases and 9 bases, there was a span of 20 bases. The CDR3 runs to 14 residues. Germline V lookup: CDR1 SGHRS, CDR2 YFSETQ. Written as DNA, the CDR3 is TGCGCCAGCAGCCCGGGATCCGGGGGTTCCTTGCAGTACTTC. Its translation: CASSPGSGGSLQYF. Full variable domain (remainder filled in from reference TRBV5-1 and TRBJ2-7): KAGVTQTPRYLIKTRGQQVTLSCSPISGHRSVSWYQQTPGQGLQFLFEYFSETQRNKGNFPGRFSGRQFSNSRSEMNVSTLELGDSALYLCASSPGSGGSLQYFGPGTRLTVT.

This clone turned up a few times. This rearrangement joins TRBV28 to TRBJ2-3; 8 bases line up with TRBD2. CDR1 is MDHEN and CDR2 is SYDVKM in the germline V gene. The CDR3 sequence is 16 residues long. Unmatched junction bases numbered 13, after V lost 5 bases and J lost 6 bases. CDR3 DNA: TGTGCCAGCAGTCCAACCGGGACTAGGTTGTCGGATACGCAGTATTTT. It translates to CASSPTGTRLSDTQYF.

The chain uses TRBV4-2 and TRBJ2-1, with a possible D match to TRBD2 (5 bases). The V end was cut by 4 bases, the J end by 0 bases, with 16 bases between. Germline V gives CDR1 LGHNA, CDR2 YNFKEQ. The length of the CDR3 is 17 residues. The chain's CDR3 is CASSLQMGGGSYNEQFF. DNA of the CDR3: TGTGCCAGCAGCCTTCAGATGGGCGGAGGCTCCTACAATGAGCAGTTCTTC.

V gene TRBV12-3 or TRBV12-4 combines with J gene TRBJ1-2; 8 nucleotides align to TRBD1. This CDR3 is 13 amino acids long. V shed 3 bases, J shed 7 bases, and the junction held 4 bases outside the gene matches. CDR3: CASSFGQGGGYTF. The CDR3 DNA reads TGTGCCAGCAGTTTTGGACAGGGAGGTGGCTACACCTTC.

This chain joins TRBV9 and TRBJ1-2; TRBD1 might be the D (6 bases). With 3 bases removed from V and 4 bases from J, the gap between germline ends came to 16 bases. The length of the CDR3 is 15 residues. CDR1 and CDR2 (germline): SGDLS, YYNGEE. Here the CDR3 DNA reads TGTGCCAGCAGCGGAAATCGGGGGGGCAGCTATGGCTACACCTTC. Translation: CASSGNRGGSYGYTF. Based on the CDR3 plus reference TRBV9 and TRBJ1-2, the full variable domain is DSGVTQTPKHLITATGQRVTLRCSPRSGDLSVYWYQQSLDQGLQFLIQYYNGEERAKGNILERFSAQQFPDLHSELNLSSLELGDSALYFCASSGNRGGSYGYTFGSGTRLTVV.